The 26 T cell receptor beta chains given below trace back to one sample, sequenced in a study of siplizumab effects on memory and regulatory T cells. This table comes from immunoSEQ multiplex PCR, and its TCRdb copy is limited to in-frame clones, with some not included. The data hold about 82,000 clones, with around 90% observed a single time. The sequenced sample was Tregs sorted from blood. These receptors all come from a human donor in good health.

This rearrangement joins TRBV11-2 to TRBJ2-4; D is ambiguous. V lost 6 bases, J lost 6 bases, and 12 bases lay in between. Germline V gene data show CDR1 as SGHAT and CDR2 as FQNNGV. The CDR3 consists of 13 residues. CDR3 DNA: TGTGCCAGCAGTCGCCTTCGAGGAAACATTCAGTACTTC. Translating it yields CASSRLRGNIQYF.

The rearrangement uses TRBV5-5 and TRBJ2-5; weak D call: TRBD1 (6 bases). With 0 bases removed from V and 5 bases from J, the gap between germline ends came to 14 bases. This CDR3 spans 15 amino acids. From germline, CDR1 is SGHKS and CDR2 YYEKEE (reference sequence). The CDR3 loop is CASSLAARGGETQYF. CDR3 DNA sequence: TGTGCCAGCAGCTTGGCGGCCAGGGGTGGGGAGACCCAGTACTTC. The full variable domain, its missing parts supplied by reference TRBV5-5 and TRBJ2-5, is DAGVTQSPTHLIKTRGQQVTLRCSPISGHKSVSWYQQVLGQGPQFIFQYYEKEERGRGNFPDRFSARQFPNYSSELNVNALLLGDSALYLCASSLAARGGETQYFGPGTRLLVL.

The chain is built from TRBV6-5 and TRBJ2-2; TRBD1 agrees at 9 bases. Germline CDR1 reads MNHEY; CDR2 reads SVGAGI. Germline trimming cut 6 bases from V and 4 bases from J; bases unmatched to any gene: 6. CDR3 length: 15 residues. The CDR3 DNA reads as TGTGCCAGCAGAAAACAGGGGGCTTTCACCGGGGAGCTGTTTTTT. Encoded protein: CASRKQGAFTGELFF.

The chain recombines TRBV2 with TRBJ1-1; D call uncertain. Trimming cost V 10 bases and J 6 bases, with 18 bases left between them. CDR3 size: 13 residues. Germline CDR1 and CDR2: SNHLY and FYNNEI. Here the CDR3 DNA reads TGTGCCACCGCCCCCTCGACTGTCCCTGAAGCTTTCTTT. Its protein product is CATAPSTVPEAFF.

This sequence joins TRBV28 and TRBJ1-4; D uncertain. CDR1 MDHEN and CDR2 SYDVKM come from the germline V gene. V was pared by 2 bases and J by 8 bases, with 6 bases between. The CDR3 consists of 12 residues. This CDR3 reads CASSLSWEKLFF. The CDR3 DNA sequence: TGTGCCAGCAGTTTAAGTTGGGAAAAACTGTTTTTT. Full variable domain (missing parts from reference TRBV28 and TRBJ1-4): DVKVTQSSRYLVKRTGEKVFLECVQDMDHENMFWYRQDPGLGLRLIYFSYDVKMKEKGDIPEGYSVSREKKERFSLILESASTNQTSMYLCASSLSWEKLFFGSGTQLSVL.

This clone was seen only once. CDR3 loop: CASTGQGNYGYTF. The CDR3 bases are TGTGCCAGCACCGGACAGGGAAACTATGGCTACACCTTC. The chain links TRBV25-1 to TRBJ1-2; 8 nucleotides align to TRBD1. With V trimmed by 7 bases and J by 2 bases, 3 bases remained unmatched. The CDR3 extends over 13 amino acids. Germline CDR1 reads MGHDK; CDR2 reads SYGVNS.

The V gene is TRBV7-9, the J gene TRBJ2-7; no clear D. V was clipped by 5 bases and J by 2 bases, with 4 bases between them. Germline lookup yields CDR1 SEHNR and CDR2 FQNEAQ (reference sequence). This CDR3 has 11 amino acids. CDR3 bases: TGTGCCAGCAGCGGGCCCTACGAGCAGTACTTC. Residues: CASSGPYEQYF.

The chain uses TRBV5-1 and TRBJ1-2, with 9 bases that match TRBD1. CDR3 length: 15 amino acids. The junction had 10 bases not matched to a gene; V was cut back by 4 bases and J by 6 bases. In germline, CDR1 is SGHRS, CDR2 YFSETQ. This chain's CDR3 is CASSTNVGQGHGYTF. In DNA form, the CDR3 reads TGCGCCAGCAGCACGAACGTGGGACAGGGCCATGGCTACACCTTC.

Only one count was recorded for this clone. This sequence joins TRBV5-1 and TRBJ2-7; a possible D gene is TRBD1 (6 bases). Germline lookup yields CDR1 SGHRS and CDR2 YFSETQ. This CDR3 is 14 amino acids long. Trimming took off 2 bases at V and 4 bases at J, with 13 bases between the two ends. This chain's CDR3 is CASSLQGYAYEQYF. CDR3 bases: TGCGCCAGCAGCTTACAGGGATACGCTTACGAGCAGTACTTC. The full variable domain, in which reference TRBV5-1 and TRBJ2-7 provide the parts outside the CDR3, is KAGVTQTPRYLIKTRGQQVTLSCSPISGHRSVSWYQQTPGQGLQFLFEYFSETQRNKGNFPGRFSGRQFSNSRSEMNVSTLELGDSALYLCASSLQGYAYEQYFGPGTRLTVT.

This chain's CDR3 is CASSVGQGGSSPNTIYF. The DNA for the CDR3 is TGTGCCAGCAGCGTAGGACAGGGAGGCTCGAGCCCAAACACCATATATTTT. The chain joins TRBV9 to TRBJ1-3, with 7 bases that match TRBD1. V was pared by 0 bases and J by 6 bases, with 12 bases of the junction left unmatched. The CDR3 contains 17 residues. The germline gives CDR1 SGDLS, CDR2 YYNGEE.

The J gene is TRBJ2-7, the V gene TRBV20-1; no clear D gene. V lost 4 bases to trimming and J lost 3 bases, with 7 bases between them. The CDR3 extends over 11 amino acids. Germline loops: CDR1 DFQATT, CDR2 SNEGSKA (reference sequence). The CDR3, as DNA: TGCAGTGCTATACAGAACTACGAGCAGTACTTC. Amino acid sequence: CSAIQNYEQYF.

The chain joins TRBV14 to TRBJ2-2, with 9 bases aligning to TRBD1. J was trimmed by 3 bases and V by 4 bases; bases with no gene match: 12. Germline values: CDR1 SGHDN, CDR2 FVKESK. The CDR3 is made up of 18 amino acids. This chain's CDR3 is CASSLTYPGQGDTGELFF. The CDR3 bases are TGTGCCAGCAGCCTAACTTACCCGGGACAGGGTGACACCGGGGAGCTGTTTTTT.

The V and J genes are TRBV10-3 and TRBJ2-7, with a tentative D call TRBD1 (5 bases). CDR1 and CDR2 from the germline V gene are ENHRY and SYGVKD. Trimming cost V 4 bases and J 1 base, with 8 bases left between them. CDR3 length: 13 residues. The CDR3 region has the DNA TGTGCCATCAGTGTCGACAGATCCTACGAGCAGTACTTC. It codes for CAISVDRSYEQYF.

This sequence joins TRBV4-3 and TRBJ2-5; D not certain. The CDR3 is made up of 15 amino acids. From germline, CDR1 is LGHNA and CDR2 YSLEER. The germline V and J ends were trimmed by 1 base and 4 bases, with 13 bases remaining between them. In DNA form, the CDR3 reads TGCGCCAGCAGCCAAGTCTGGATAGGAACAGAGACCCAGTACTTC. It specifies CASSQVWIGTETQYF.

The chain links TRBV6-4 to TRBJ1-2, with D possibly TRBD1 on 5 matching bases. The V end was cut by 7 bases, the J end by 0 bases, with 15 bases between. The germline gives CDR1 MRHNA, CDR2 SNTAGT. The CDR3 contains 15 residues. The CDR3 nucleotides are TGTGCCAGCAAAGTATCCCCGACAGCTAACTATGGCTACACCTTC. Its protein product is CASKVSPTANYGYTF.

V gene TRBV10-3 combines with J gene TRBJ1-6; no reliable D call. CDR3 length equals 13 residues. The germline gives CDR1 ENHRY, CDR2 SYGVKD. Trimming took 6 bases from V and 6 from J, leaving 9 bases between them. The chain's CDR3 is CAIRSQPNSPLHF. CDR3 coding DNA: TGTGCCATCAGGAGCCAGCCTAATTCACCCCTCCACTTT.

The chain has TRBV6-6 and TRBJ1-5; 7 nucleotides align to TRBD1. The V segment lost 7 bases and the J segment 0 bases; nucleotides outside the gene matches: 6. Germline V gives CDR1 MNHNY, CDR2 SVGAGI (reference sequence). The CDR3 contains 15 residues. The CDR3 reads CASTPTGYSNQPQHF. DNA of the CDR3: TGTGCCAGCACCCCGACAGGGTATAGCAATCAGCCCCAGCATTTT.

V and J are TRBV19 and TRBJ1-5; no reliable D call. The CDR3 is 14 amino acids. The germline CDR1 and CDR2 sequences are LNHDA and SQIVND (reference sequence). Trimming left V 0 bases short and J 6 bases short, with 9 bases between. The CDR3 DNA is TGTGCCAGTAGTATAGAGGGAGGGCCTCAGCCCCAGCATTTT. Its translation is CASSIEGGPQPQHF.

This clone was seen a handful of times. This chain joins TRBV9 and TRBJ2-3; D remains ambiguous. Trimming took 3 bases from V and 2 from J, leaving 16 bases between them. This CDR3 is 16 amino acids long. CDR1 and CDR2 from the germline V gene are SGDLS and YYNGEE. This CDR3 reads CASSAHLTGTTDTQYF. CDR3 bases: TGTGCCAGCAGCGCCCACCTGACGGGTACCACAGATACGCAGTATTTT.

V and J are TRBV11-2 and TRBJ1-1; D may be TRBD1 (6 bases). The length of the CDR3 is 14 residues. V dropped 2 bases and J dropped 10 bases, with 17 bases sitting between them. Germline lookup yields CDR1 SGHAT and CDR2 FQNNGV. The CDR3 region is CASSLSGDQGGAFF. CDR3 in DNA: TGTGCCAGCAGCTTATCGGGGGACCAAGGGGGAGCTTTCTTT.

The chain employs TRBV5-1 and TRBJ2-7; the D gene is possibly TRBD1 (6 bases). With 1 base removed from V and 5 bases from J, the gap between germline ends came to 13 bases. Germline CDR1 and CDR2: SGHRS and YFSETQ. CDR3 length: 14 residues. This CDR3 reads CASSLRGQLDEQYF. Here the CDR3 DNA reads TGCGCCAGCAGCTTGCGCGGACAGTTAGACGAGCAGTACTTC.

V gene TRBV5-6 combines with J gene TRBJ2-7, with D possibly matching TRBD2 (5 bases). The CDR3 extends over 14 amino acids. The germline V and J ends were trimmed by 2 bases and 7 bases, with 16 bases remaining between them. Germline V gene sequence: CDR1 SGHDT, CDR2 YYEEEE. DNA for the CDR3: TGTGCCAGCAGCTTTCCCGGAGGTCCGGGAGAGCAGTACTTC. It specifies CASSFPGGPGEQYF.

This clone was observed a few times. The chain joins TRBV6-5 to TRBJ2-7; maybe TRBD1 (6 bases). With 4 bases removed from V and 4 bases from J, the gap between germline ends came to 14 bases. Germline-derived CDR1 and CDR2 are MNHEY and SVGAGI. This CDR3 region has 14 residues. The CDR3 sequence is CASSSQTGPYEQYF. The CDR3 coding sequence is TGTGCCAGCAGTTCTCAGACAGGACCTTACGAGCAGTACTTC.

The chain carries TRBV5-1 and TRBJ1-6; tentative D call: TRBD1 (6 bases). Germline V lookup: CDR1 SGHRS, CDR2 YFSETQ. The CDR3 spans 15 residues. The ends were cut back, 0 bases at V and 7 bases at J, with 11 bases in the middle. The CDR3 nucleotides are TGCGCCAGCAGCTTGGCGGGGGCCAGGAATTCACCCCTCCACTTT. Translating gives CASSLAGARNSPLHF.

The table lists this clone with a count of one. The chain links TRBV9 to TRBJ2-5, with 8 positions matching TRBD2. Trimming took 3 bases from V and 5 from J; bases not matched to a gene: 9. Germline CDR1 reads SGDLS; CDR2 reads YYNGEE. This CDR3 is 15 amino acids long. CDR3 sequence: CASSGGRGGQETQYF. The CDR3 DNA follows: TGTGCCAGCAGCGGAGGCCGGGGGGGGCAGGAGACCCAGTACTTC.

The J gene is TRBJ1-3, the V gene TRBV5-4; TRBD1 aligns across 10 bases. The CDR3 is 17 amino acids. The germline V gene encodes CDR1 SGHNT and CDR2 YYREEE (reference sequence). With 4 bases clipped from V and 4 bases from J, the junction kept 11 bases outside the gene matches. The DNA for the CDR3 is TGTGCCAGCAGCCCCACTCCGGGACAGGGGATGGGAAACACCATATATTTT. Encoded protein: CASSPTPGQGMGNTIYF.